This TCR beta chain was identified in a study of PD-L1 blockade in urothelial cancer. CDR1 SGHTS and CDR2 YDEGEE come from the germline V gene. This CDR3 region has 16 residues. Trimming cost V 2 bases and J 6 bases; bases outside gene matches: 7. The method was immunoSEQ multiplex PCR; TCRdb's version includes in-frame clones alone and lacks a portion of them. The sample yields about 44,000 clones, around 82% seen once. This sequence joins TRBV5-8 and TRBJ2-2, with 10 bases that match TRBD2. Specimen: PBMCs, collected around atezolizumab (anti-PD-L1) treatment. The TCR originated in a man between 65 and 79 years old with urothelial cancer. Written as DNA, the CDR3 is TGTGCCAGCAGCTTCTTGTCCCTAGCGGGGGCCGGGGAGCTGTTTTTT. As protein: CASSFLSLAGAGELFF. Full variable domain (rest looked up from reference TRBV5-8 and TRBJ2-2): EAGVTQSPTHLIKTRGQQATLRCSPISGHTSVYWYQQALGLGLQFLLWYDEGEERNRGNFPPRFSGRQFPNYSSELNVNALELEDSALYLCASSFLSLAGAGELFFGEGSRLTVL.